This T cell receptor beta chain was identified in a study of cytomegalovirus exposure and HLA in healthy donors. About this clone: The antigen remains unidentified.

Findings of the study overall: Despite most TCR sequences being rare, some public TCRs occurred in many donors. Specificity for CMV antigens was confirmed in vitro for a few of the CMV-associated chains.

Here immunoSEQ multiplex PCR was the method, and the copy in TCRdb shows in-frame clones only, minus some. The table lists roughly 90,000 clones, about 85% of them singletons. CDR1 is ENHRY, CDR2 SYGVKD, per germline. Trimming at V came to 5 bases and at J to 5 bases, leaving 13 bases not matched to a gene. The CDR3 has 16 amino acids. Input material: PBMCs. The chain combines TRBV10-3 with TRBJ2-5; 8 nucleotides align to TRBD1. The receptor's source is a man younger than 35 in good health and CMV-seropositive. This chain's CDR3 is CAISHPGQAPRETQYF. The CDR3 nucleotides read TGTGCCATCAGTCATCCGGGACAGGCCCCTCGTGAGACCCAGTACTTC.